This T cell receptor (beta chain) stems from a study of T cell repertoires in cytomegalovirus infection. About the study: CMV infection together with matching HLA type was indicated by public TCR beta signatures.

MiXCR, run by TCRdb on the reads, gives a single entry per CDR3 protein. The profile shows hundreds of thousands of distinct CDR3 sequences, more than 20% of them singletons. This CDR3 region has 15 residues. Deletions cut 8 bases from V and 2 bases from J, with 17 bases between. CDR1 MDHEN and CDR2 SYDVKM come from the germline V gene. Findings of the study overall: Identification of carriers of CMV plus the relevant HLA was performed using cumulative public TCR beta family frequency.

This clonotype has only a few counts. Its antigen is still unknown. This chain joins TRBV28 and TRBJ2-3; possible D gene TRBD1, 6 bases. The origin of this receptor is a human donor in good health (CMV status not recorded). Some clones in this sample may be carry-over from other donors' samples. Sequenced: CD8+ T cells from PBMCs. CDR3 nucleotides: TGTGCCAGCTGCAGGGGAGCGCTAAACACAGATACGCAGTATTTT. Translated: CASCRGALNTDTQYF.